The 19 T cell receptor beta chains below all came from one sample that was sequenced in a study of blood T cell repertoires in COVID-19. Libraries were prepared by immunoSEQ multiplex PCR; TCRdb keeps only in-frame clonotypes and omits some of them. The profile covers approximately 85,000 clones, with 80% to 90% appearing a single time and 13% taken by the ten largest. Input material: peripheral blood. The source of these receptors is a human donor in a cohort sampled during active COVID-19.

V is TRBV3-1 (or the pseudogene TRBV3-2) and J is TRBJ2-1, with 9 nucleotides matching TRBD1. Germline lookup yields CDR1 LGHDT and CDR2 YNNKEL (reference sequence). The V segment lost 1 base and the J segment 5 bases; nucleotides outside the gene matches: 9. The CDR3 covers 17 residues. As DNA, the CDR3 is TGTGCCAGCAGCCAAGTCCGGGACAGGGATTTAGACAATGAGCAGTTCTTC. Translating it yields CASSQVRDRDLDNEQFF.

This rearrangement joins TRBV5-1 to TRBJ1-1; a possible D gene is TRBD1 (6 bases). The CDR3 sequence is 15 residues long. Trimming pared 4 bases from V and 1 base from J, leaving 14 bases between. Germline V gene sequence: CDR1 SGHRS, CDR2 YFSETQ. This CDR3 reads CASSPQGPTNTEAFF. CDR3 DNA sequence: TGCGCCAGCAGCCCACAGGGACCCACGAACACTGAAGCTTTCTTT.

The V gene is TRBV30, the J gene TRBJ2-5; 7 bases align to TRBD2. The CDR3 totals 17 residues. Per germline, CDR1 GTSNPN and CDR2 SVGIG (reference sequence). V was clipped by 0 bases and J by 4 bases; unmatched bases: 14. CDR3 sequence reads: CAWSVKRGPTLRETQYF. In DNA, the CDR3 is TGTGCCTGGAGTGTTAAGCGGGGCCCCACCCTCAGAGAGACCCAGTACTTC.

The chain joins TRBV5-4 to TRBJ1-2; 7 bases map to TRBD1. Trimming at V came to 4 bases and at J to 2 bases, leaving 5 bases not matched to a gene. CDR1 and CDR2 (germline): SGHNT, YYREEE (reference sequence). The CDR3 is 14 amino acids. The CDR3 DNA reads TGTGCCAGCAGCCCCCGGGGACAGAACTATGGCTACACCTTC. This gives the protein CASSPRGQNYGYTF. The variable domain in full, with the rest retrieved from reference TRBV5-4 and TRBJ1-2, is ETGVTQSPTHLIKTRGQQVTLRCSSQSGHNTVSWYQQALGQGPQFIFQYYREEENGRGNFPPRFSGLQFPNYSSELNVNALELDDSALYLCASSPRGQNYGYTFGSGTRLTVV.

The genes are TRBV5-1 and TRBJ2-3, with TRBD1 as a possible D gene (6 bases). Germline assignment: CDR1 SGHRS and CDR2 YFSETQ. The germline V and J ends were trimmed by 0 bases and 0 bases, with 8 bases remaining between them. The CDR3 runs to 15 residues. CDR3 DNA sequence: TGCGCCAGCAGCTTGGGAGGACAGAGCACAGATACGCAGTATTTT. It encodes CASSLGGQSTDTQYF.

The chain uses TRBV11-2 and TRBJ2-3, with D possibly being TRBD1 (6 bases). Trimming removed 7 bases at V and 4 bases at J, with 18 bases between. The CDR3 loop spans 15 amino acids. In germline, CDR1 is SGHAT, CDR2 FQNNGV. The CDR3 DNA reads TGTGCCAGCACCTTGAGGGAACAGGGCCCAGATACGCAGTATTTT. This sequence encodes CASTLREQGPDTQYF.

This chain uses TRBV18 with TRBJ2-7; TRBD1 agrees at 11 bases. The CDR3 length is 15 residues. Germline V gene sequence: CDR1 KGHSH, CDR2 LQKENI. The ends lost 0 bases at V and 2 bases at J; junction bases unmatched: 0. DNA for the CDR3: TGTGCCAGCTCACCACCGGGACAGGGGGCCTACGAGCAGTACTTC. This codes for CASSPPGQGAYEQYF.

The genes are TRBV5-4 and TRBJ2-3, with 8 bases lining up with TRBD2. The trim removed 0 bases at V and 0 bases at J, leaving 3 bases unmatched. CDR3 length: 16 amino acids. Germline CDR1 and CDR2: SGHNT and YYREEE (reference sequence). The CDR3 nucleotides read TGTGCCAGCAGCTTGGCGGAGCGGGGGAGCACAGATACGCAGTATTTT. This encodes CASSLAERGSTDTQYF.

This chain connects TRBV19 to TRBJ2-7, with D tentatively TRBD1 (8 bases). The length of the CDR3 is 14 residues. The V end was cut by 5 bases, the J end by 3 bases, with 14 bases between. Germline V lookup: CDR1 LNHDA, CDR2 SQIVND (reference sequence). The CDR3, as DNA: TGTGCCAGTAGTCTCACAGGGGGGGACTACGAGCAGTACTTC. This translates into CASSLTGGDYEQYF.

The chain employs TRBV7-9 and TRBJ1-4; a possible D gene is TRBD1 (5 bases). This CDR3 spans 15 amino acids. The V end lost 1 base, the J end lost 7 bases, and 13 bases lay between the germline ends. Germline CDR1 reads SEHNR; CDR2 reads FQNEAQ (reference sequence). The CDR3 here is CASSLGSRQGEKLFF. The CDR3 DNA reads TGTGCCAGCAGCTTAGGGTCGCGGCAGGGTGAAAAACTGTTTTTT.

The V and J genes are TRBV27 and TRBJ2-7, with TRBD1 as a possible D gene (7 bases). The germline V gene encodes CDR1 MNHEY and CDR2 SMNVEV (reference sequence). V was cut by 7 bases and J by 5 bases, with 12 bases left in between. The CDR3 spans 12 residues. The CDR3 DNA follows: TGTGCCAGCACCACCAGGGGGGACGAGCAGTACTTC. Protein: CASTTRGDEQYF.

The V call is TRBV7-6, the J call TRBJ1-2; perhaps TRBD1 as D (6 bases). Trimming stripped 0 bases from V and 0 bases from J, with 8 bases between. The CDR3 has 15 residues. Germline V gives CDR1 SGHVS, CDR2 FNYEAQ. CDR3 amino acids: CASSLAQGPNYGYTF. The CDR3, as DNA: TGTGCCAGCAGCTTAGCACAGGGACCTAACTATGGCTACACCTTC.

This chain links TRBV6-2 or TRBV6-3 with TRBJ2-2, with 10 bases aligning to TRBD1. CDR3 length: 16 amino acids. V lost 4 bases to trimming and J lost 4 bases; unmatched junction nucleotides: 6. Germline V lookup: CDR1 MNHEY, CDR2 SVGEGT. CDR3 sequence: CASSWLRDRGTGELFF. The CDR3 DNA is TGTGCCAGCAGTTGGCTCCGGGACAGGGGCACCGGGGAGCTGTTTTTT.

This chain uses TRBV7-9 with TRBJ1-2, with D possibly being TRBD1 (6 bases). CDR1 and CDR2 from the germline V gene are SEHNR and FQNEAQ (reference sequence). V was clipped by 4 bases and J by 5 bases, with 11 bases between them. This CDR3 contains 13 residues. The DNA of the CDR3 is TGTGCCAGCAGCTCCGGGACAAGTTATGGCTACACCTTC. The encoded protein is CASSSGTSYGYTF.

The chain recombines TRBV2 with TRBJ2-1; 8 bases match TRBD1. Germline V gene data show CDR1 as SNHLY and CDR2 as FYNNEI. This CDR3 has 13 residues. V trimming: 5 bases; J trimming: 9 bases; junction bases outside the gene matches: 6. Here the CDR3 reads CASSLTGGSEQFF. The CDR3 DNA sequence: TGTGCCAGCAGTCTCACAGGGGGGAGTGAGCAGTTCTTC.

The chain couples TRBV5-1 to TRBJ2-7, with 7 bases that match TRBD1. Germline V gene lookup returns CDR1 SGHRS and CDR2 YFSETQ. There are 14 residues in the CDR3. V shed 3 bases, J shed 2 bases, and the junction held 5 bases outside the gene matches. CDR3 in DNA: TGCGCCAGCAGCTACGGACAGGCAACCTACGAGCAGTACTTC. Protein product: CASSYGQATYEQYF.

The CDR3 DNA sequence: TGTGCCAGCAGTTTATCCCCCAACAGGGAACTGTACTTC. Its protein product is CASSLSPNRELYF. The chain uses TRBV12-3 or TRBV12-4 and TRBJ2-7; maybe TRBD1 (6 bases). The CDR3 length is 13 residues. V lost 2 bases and J 12 bases, leaving 17 bases between the germline ends.

The chain carries TRBV7-8 and TRBJ2-3; no definite D call. V was shortened by 5 bases and J by 0 bases, with 15 bases between the two germline ends. CDR1 and CDR2 from the germline V gene are SGHVS and FQNEAQ. There are 16 residues in the CDR3. The CDR3 region is CASSKLAAASTDTQYF. The CDR3 DNA reads TGTGCCAGCAGCAAACTTGCGGCAGCCAGCACAGATACGCAGTATTTT.

The chain has TRBV10-2 and TRBJ2-7, with 10 bases fitting TRBD1. From germline, CDR1 is WSHSY and CDR2 SAAADI. The V segment lost 11 bases and the J segment 6 bases; nucleotides outside the gene matches: 16. This CDR3 spans 15 amino acids. CDR3 sequence (DNA): TGCGCCTCCTTAAAAAGGGGACAGGGGTCGGGCGAGCAGTACTTC. Translated: CASLKRGQGSGEQYF.